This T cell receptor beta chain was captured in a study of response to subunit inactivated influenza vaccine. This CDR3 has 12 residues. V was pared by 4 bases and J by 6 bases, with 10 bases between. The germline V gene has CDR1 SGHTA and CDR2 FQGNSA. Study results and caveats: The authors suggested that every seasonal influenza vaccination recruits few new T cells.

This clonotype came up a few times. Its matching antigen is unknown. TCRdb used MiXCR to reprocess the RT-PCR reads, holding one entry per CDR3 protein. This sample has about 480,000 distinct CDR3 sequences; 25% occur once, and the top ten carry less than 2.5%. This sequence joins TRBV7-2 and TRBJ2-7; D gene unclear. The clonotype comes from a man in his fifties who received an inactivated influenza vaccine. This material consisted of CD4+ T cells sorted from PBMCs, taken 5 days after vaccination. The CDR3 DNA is TGTGCCAGCAGCTCTGACCTACTCGAGCAGTACTTC. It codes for CASSSDLLEQYF.